These T cell receptor beta chains were read from a single sample in a study of blood T cell repertoires in COVID-19. Produced via immunoSEQ multiplex PCR; TCRdb's table is partial and in-frame only. The sample holds over 100,000 clones, approximately 87% seen once. The sequencing input was peripheral blood. Receptors were obtained from a man aged 45 to 65 with active COVID-19. Both conserved end residues are part of each CDR3. The D gene is left open where the match is weak. Only some rows state a clone size, as once, few, many or a class for expanded clones.

v_call,d_call,clone_size,j_call,cdr3_nt,cdr3_aa
TRBV6-5,NA,once,TRBJ2-7,TGTGCCAGCCCTAAGGGGGGACTAAGCTCCTACGAGCAGTACTTC,CASPKGGLSSYEQYF
TRBV24-1,TRBD2,few,TRBJ2-3,TGTGCCGCGGGGGGGGTGGGGGGCACAGATACGCAGTATTTT,CAAGGVGGTDTQYF
TRBV6-2/TRBV6-3,NA,NA,TRBJ1-2,TGTGCCAGCAGTTACGGGCCCTCTGGCTACACCTTC,CASSYGPSGYTF
TRBV5-1,NA,NA,TRBJ2-3,TGCGCCAGCTGGGCAACGGGGACAGATACGCAGTATTTT,CASWATGTDTQYF
TRBV5-4,TRBD2,NA,TRBJ2-5,TGTGCCACCCGTTCGGGGGGGGGTAGGGGCCAAGAGACCCAGTACTTC,CATRSGGGRGQETQYF
TRBV4-2,TRBD2,NA,TRBJ2-7,TGTGCCAGCAGCCCGGGACTAGCGGGGCCCTACTCCTACGAGCAGTACTTC,CASSPGLAGPYSYEQYF
TRBV14,NA,NA,TRBJ2-1,TGTGCCAGCAGCCGACCTCCTAGCCATGAGCAGTTCTTC,CASSRPPSHEQFF
TRBV28,TRBD1,NA,TRBJ1-4,TGTGCCAGCAGTTTGAGCAGGGGGACTAATGAAAAACTGTTTTTT,CASSLSRGTNEKLFF
TRBV6-2/TRBV6-3,TRBD1,NA,TRBJ1-2,TGTGCCAGCAGTTACCCCGGGACAGTCTATGGCTACACCTTC,CASSYPGTVYGYTF
TRBV7-9,TRBD1,NA,TRBJ1-2,TGTGCCAGCAGCTCCCCCCGGGGCAGGGGGCTTGATGGCTACACCTTC,CASSSPRGRGLDGYTF
TRBV19,TRBD1,NA,TRBJ2-4,TGTGCCAGTAGTGGGGACAGGGGAAACATTCAGTACTTC,CASSGDRGNIQYF
TRBV6-5,NA,NA,TRBJ1-6,TGTGCCAGCAGTTACGACAGTAATTCACCCCTCCACTTT,CASSYDSNSPLHF
TRBV5-1,TRBD1,NA,TRBJ1-5,TGCGCCAGCAGCTGGAAGGACAGGGGGCGCCTTTGGGGCAATCAGCCCCAGCATTTT,CASSWKDRGRLWGNQPQHF
TRBV3-1/TRBV3-2,NA,few,TRBJ2-5,TGTGCCAGCAGCCAAGGGGCGCAAGAGACCCAGTACTTC,CASSQGAQETQYF
TRBV4-2,NA,NA,TRBJ2-1,TGTGCCAGCAGCCGCTTCTTAAAACCGGAGGATGAGCAGTTCTTC,CASSRFLKPEDEQFF
TRBV11-2,TRBD1,NA,TRBJ2-2,TGTGCCAGCAGCTTCGCAGGCAGGGGGACCGGGGAGCTGTTTTTT,CASSFAGRGTGELFF
TRBV11-3,TRBD2,NA,TRBJ2-3,TGTGCCAGCAGCCCCGGGACTAGCGTCACAGATACGCAGTATTTT,CASSPGTSVTDTQYF
TRBV5-1,TRBD1,NA,TRBJ1-2,TGCGCCAGCAGCTCAGAGGGCAGGGGGCGACGTGGCTACACCTTC,CASSSEGRGRRGYTF
TRBV5-5,TRBD1,NA,TRBJ1-2,TGTGCCAGCAGCTTGGGAAGGGGGCTCGATGGCTACACCTTC,CASSLGRGLDGYTF
TRBV14,TRBD1,NA,TRBJ1-1,TGTGCCAGCAGCCGGCATCAACAGGGGTATATGAACACTGAAGCTTTCTTT,CASSRHQQGYMNTEAFF
TRBV5-1,NA,once,TRBJ2-5,TGCGCCAGCAGCTTGGACAGGGAGGAGACCCAGTACTTC,CASSLDREETQYF
TRBV7-2,NA,NA,TRBJ1-1,TGTGCCAGCAGCTTCGCCGCGCCATCGAACACTGAAGCTTTCTTT,CASSFAAPSNTEAFF
TRBV3-1/TRBV3-2,NA,NA,TRBJ2-7,TGTGCCAGCAGCCAAGCATCATCGGTAAGCCACGAGCAGTACTTC,CASSQASSVSHEQYF
TRBV7-2,TRBD1,few,TRBJ2-7,TGTGCCAGCAGCTTATTTGGGACAGCATCCTACGAGCAGTACTTC,CASSLFGTASYEQYF
TRBV29-1,NA,NA,TRBJ1-1,TGCAGCGTTGAGAGGAACACTGAAGCTTTCTTT,CSVERNTEAFF